This TCR beta chain was captured in a study of CD8 T cells in Susac syndrome. Random hexamers served to reverse transcribe about 0.45 to 1 ug RNA. Amplification of TCR beta CDR3 spanned 54 Vbeta and 13 Jbeta via immunoSEQ multiplex PCR. MiXCR, run by TCRdb on the immunoSEQ multiplex PCR reads, gives a single entry per CDR3 protein. This sample has 110,000 or so distinct CDR3 sequences, with 80% to 95% found just once. CD8+ and CD4+ T cells were negatively isolated; TEMRA cells were FACS-enriched. Between the trimmed V and J ends, which lost 6 bases and 5 bases, there was a span of 11 bases. Germline assignment: CDR1 SEHNR and CDR2 FQNEAQ (reference sequence). The CDR3 runs 13 residues.

The chain is built from TRBV7-9 and TRBJ1-5, with D tentatively TRBD1 (5 bases). Sequencing input: CD4+ T cells from PBMCs. The TCR originated in a human donor in good health. The CDR3 DNA reads TGTGCCAGCAGATCGGGACCGGATCAGCCCCAGCATTTT. It yields the protein CASRSGPDQPQHF.